The rows below give T cell receptor beta chains drawn from one sample of a study of blood T cell repertoires in COVID-19. The protocol was immunoSEQ multiplex PCR, while the TCRdb copy is restricted to in-frame clones and leaves out a portion. The data show about 270,000 clones, with about 87% seen just once and under 3.5% held by the top ten. Sequenced input: PBMCs or T cells enriched from blood (not recorded which). The source of these receptors is a woman aged 45 to 65 who had recovered from COVID-19. CDR3s include the opening cysteine and the closing phenylalanine or tryptophan. D genes are given only for firm matches. Expanded clones are given a class, and other clones once, few, many or no size at all.

J gene	V gene	D gene	clone size	CDR3 protein	CDR3 DNA
TRBJ2-1	TRBV24-1	.	.	CATSDPVGEQFF	TGTGCCACCAGTGACCCGGTTGGTGAGCAGTTCTTC
TRBJ2-1	TRBV3-1/TRBV3-2	TRBD2	.	CASSQDGLDYNEQFF	TGTGCCAGCAGCCAAGACGGACTAGACTACAATGAGCAGTTCTTC
TRBJ1-5	TRBV24-1	.	.	CATSDSSNQPQHF	TGTGCCACCAGTGACAGTAGCAATCAGCCCCAGCATTTT
TRBJ2-1	TRBV19	TRBD2	once	CASSMLRGRPYNEQFF	TGTGCCAGTAGTATGCTTCGCGGGAGGCCCTACAATGAGCAGTTCTTC
TRBJ2-5	TRBV5-1	.	few	CASSDTPTGNGETQYF	TGCGCCAGCAGCGATACGCCTACGGGGAACGGCGAGACCCAGTACTTC
TRBJ1-2	TRBV19	.	few	CASSIPGGTGVSLGYTF	TGTGCCAGTAGTATACCGGGGGGCACAGGCGTCTCCTTGGGCTACACCTTC
TRBJ2-3	TRBV29-1	TRBD2	.	CSVSGRDTDTQYF	TGCAGCGTGAGCGGGAGGGACACAGATACGCAGTATTTT
TRBJ1-3	TRBV19	.	.	CASKSGGITISGNTIYF	TGTGCCAGCAAAAGCGGTGGCATCACGATCTCTGGAAACACCATATATTTT
TRBJ2-1	TRBV6-5	TRBD2	.	CASSQPYSGKGQFF	TGTGCCAGCAGTCAACCCTATAGCGGGAAGGGGCAGTTCTTC
TRBJ2-7	TRBV27	TRBD1	.	CASSFGTGGYEQYF	TGTGCCAGCAGTTTCGGAACAGGGGGCTACGAGCAGTACTTC
TRBJ2-3	TRBV7-2	TRBD1	.	CASSQGAVVDTQYF	TGTGCCAGCTCCCAGGGGGCCGTTGTAGATACGCAGTATTTT
TRBJ2-1	TRBV9	.	once	CASSTGASVYNEQFF	TGTGCCAGCAGCACCGGGGCTAGCGTATACAATGAGCAGTTCTTC
TRBJ1-5	TRBV6-2/TRBV6-3	.	once	CASSYRGRLNQPQHF	TGTGCCAGCAGTTACAGGGGCAGACTCAATCAGCCCCAGCATTTT
TRBJ1-1	TRBV18	TRBD1	.	CASSRDRVPEAFF	TGTGCCAGCTCACGAGACAGGGTCCCTGAAGCTTTCTTT
TRBJ2-7	TRBV5-6	.	once	CASSETDTLSYEQYF	TGTGCCAGCAGCGAAACTGACACGTTGTCCTACGAGCAGTACTTC
TRBJ2-7	TRBV27	.	.	CASSLSSSQGTTLSYEQYF	TGTGCCAGCAGTTTATCGAGTTCCCAGGGAACTACTCTCTCCTACGAGCAGTACTTC
TRBJ2-7	TRBV6-2/TRBV6-3	.	once	CASGRDWFREQYF	TGTGCCAGCGGCCGAGACTGGTTTCGGGAGCAGTACTTC
TRBJ2-3	TRBV19	.	.	CASSILSSTDTQYF	TGTGCCAGTAGTATCCTTTCTAGCACAGATACGCAGTATTTT
TRBJ2-1	TRBV2	.	.	CASSGSGTSSYNEQFF	TGTGCCAGCAGTGGAAGCGGGACAAGCTCCTACAATGAGCAGTTCTTC
TRBJ1-6	TRBV6-2/TRBV6-3	.	.	CASSYSGHRKGDSPLHF	TGTGCCAGCAGTTACTCGGGACACCGCAAGGGGGATTCACCCCTCCACTTT
TRBJ2-1	TRBV28	.	few	CASSWTEEPYNEQFF	TGTGCCAGCAGTTGGACAGAGGAGCCCTACAATGAGCAGTTCTTC
TRBJ1-1	TRBV28	.	.	CASSGRTHIPEAFF	TGTGCCAGCAGCGGACGGACTCATATCCCTGAAGCTTTCTTT
TRBJ1-5	TRBV6-1	TRBD1	.	CASSAYSGQGLQPQHF	TGTGCCAGCAGTGCCTACTCGGGACAGGGGTTGCAGCCCCAGCATTTT
TRBJ1-5	TRBV2	.	.	CASSETGIGKHF	TGTGCCAGCAGTGAAACAGGGATAGGGAAGCATTTT
TRBJ1-2	TRBV5-6	.	.	CASSSTGSIAYGYTF	TGTGCCAGCAGCTCAACAGGTTCAATCGCCTATGGCTACACCTTC
TRBJ1-1	TRBV2	.	.	CASSRQLNTEAFF	TGTGCCAGCAGTAGACAGCTGAACACTGAAGCTTTCTTT
TRBJ2-5	TRBV3-1/TRBV3-2	TRBD2	once	CASSQSQGGWETQYF	TGTGCCAGCAGCCAAAGCCAGGGAGGGTGGGAGACCCAGTACTTC
TRBJ2-2	TRBV28	.	.	CASSLLSIGELFF	TGTGCCAGCAGTTTGCTCTCTATCGGGGAGCTGTTTTTT
TRBJ1-2	TRBV6-4	.	.	CASSRDRNYGYTF	TGTGCCAGCAGTCGAGACAGGAACTATGGCTACACCTTC
TRBJ2-2	TRBV19	.	.	CASSMELGGATGELFF	TGTGCCAGTAGTATGGAATTAGGGGGTGCCACCGGGGAGCTGTTTTTT
TRBJ1-4	TRBV7-9	.	.	CASSSPAGFGGEKLFF	TGTGCCAGCAGCTCTCCGGCAGGGTTTGGTGGTGAAAAACTGTTTTTT
TRBJ1-1	TRBV10-3	.	.	CAISEGGGARAFF	TGTGCCATCAGCGAAGGCGGGGGGGCGAGAGCTTTCTTT
TRBJ1-5	TRBV24-1	.	.	CATSDSGHYSNQPQHF	TGTGCCACCAGTGATTCCGGACACTATAGCAATCAGCCCCAGCATTTT
TRBJ2-3	TRBV19	TRBD2	.	CASSSSAGASTDTQYF	TGTGCCAGTAGCTCCTCGGCGGGAGCTAGCACAGATACGCAGTATTTT
TRBJ1-4	TRBV9	.	.	CASSVGPGSEKLFF	TGTGCCAGCAGCGTAGGCCCAGGCTCTGAAAAACTGTTTTTT
TRBJ1-5	TRBV16	.	.	CASSQYRGVGSQPQHF	TGTGCCAGCAGCCAATATCGCGGGGTAGGGAGTCAGCCCCAGCATTTT
TRBJ2-5	TRBV20-1	.	.	CSASRDIGKTQYF	TGCAGTGCTAGTCGGGACATAGGGAAGACCCAGTACTTC
TRBJ2-7	TRBV6-2/TRBV6-3	TRBD1	.	CASSYFPGQGGEQYF	TGTGCCAGCAGTTACTTTCCTGGACAGGGAGGAGAGCAGTACTTC
TRBJ2-5	TRBV5-4	TRBD2	.	CASSFVAGGRLKTQYF	TGTGCCAGCAGCTTCGTAGCGGGAGGGCGGTTGAAGACCCAGTACTTC
TRBJ1-5	TRBV2	.	few	CASSGTEDQPQHF	TGTGCCAGCAGTGGGACAGAGGATCAGCCCCAGCATTTT
TRBJ1-3	TRBV12-3/TRBV12-4	TRBD1	.	CAIGDRGGNTIYF	TGTGCCATCGGGGACAGGGGTGGAAACACCATATATTTT
TRBJ2-2	TRBV28	.	few	CASRKMGGLAGELFF	TGTGCCAGCAGAAAAATGGGGGGTTTGGCCGGGGAGCTGTTTTTT
TRBJ1-1	TRBV11-2	.	once	CASRPTGNTEAFF	TGTGCCAGCAGACCTACAGGGAACACTGAAGCTTTCTTT
TRBJ2-1	TRBV27	TRBD1	once	CASSSDRALLYNEQFF	TGTGCCAGCAGTTCGGACAGGGCCCTTTTATACAATGAGCAGTTCTTC
TRBJ2-1	TRBV7-2	.	.	CASSLSMEQFF	TGTGCCAGCAGTCTTAGCATGGAGCAGTTCTTC
TRBJ2-7	TRBV19	TRBD2	.	CASSPPRASGRRYEQYF	TGTGCCAGTAGTCCGCCCCGGGCTAGCGGGAGGCGGTACGAGCAGTACTTC
TRBJ1-4	TRBV30	TRBD1	.	CAWSVEGQGQKLFF	TGTGCCTGGAGTGTGGAGGGACAGGGGCAAAAACTGTTTTTT